The 13 T cell receptor beta chains reported below all come from one sample, sequenced in a study of blood T cell repertoires in COVID-19. Sequencing was performed with immunoSEQ multiplex PCR; in TCRdb, only in-frame clones are kept and a portion is missing. Counted here are some 150,000 clones, about 83% occurring once; the ten biggest clones make up around 1.5%. The sample consisted of peripheral blood. These receptors originate from a human donor in a cohort sampled during active COVID-19.

The chain is built from TRBV9 and TRBJ2-1; TRBD2 matches 8 bases. Germline-derived CDR1 and CDR2 are SGDLS and YYNGEE. There are 15 residues in the CDR3. After removal of 4 bases from V and 5 bases from J, the junction contained 8 bases not matched to a gene. The CDR3 reads CASSSPGLVHNEQFF. CDR3 bases: TGTGCCAGCAGCTCTCCGGGACTAGTTCACAATGAGCAGTTCTTC.

This chain connects TRBV11-2 to TRBJ2-6, with 7 bases aligning to TRBD1. Germline loops: CDR1 SGHAT, CDR2 FQNNGV. This CDR3 has 15 residues. V gave up 5 bases and J gave up 2 bases; unmatched junction bases: 3. The CDR3: CASSPQGAGANVLTF. The CDR3 coding sequence is TGTGCCAGCAGCCCCCAGGGGGCTGGGGCCAACGTCCTGACTTTC.

The chain joins TRBV7-3 to TRBJ1-5, with 8 bases that match TRBD1. Per the germline V gene, CDR1 is SGHTA and CDR2 is FQGTGA. This CDR3 is 14 amino acids long. Unmatched junction bases numbered 0, after V lost 3 bases and J lost 2 bases. This chain's CDR3 is CASSLTGGNQPQHF. DNA of the CDR3: TGTGCCAGCAGCTTGACAGGGGGCAATCAGCCCCAGCATTTT.

This chain connects TRBV6-5 to TRBJ2-2, with 7 bases matching TRBD1. V was pared by 4 bases and J by 1 base, with 3 bases of the junction left unmatched. The CDR3 has 15 amino acids. Germline-derived CDR1 and CDR2 are MNHEY and SVGAGI. The CDR3 is CASSWNRGNTGELFF. CDR3 bases: TGTGCCAGCAGTTGGAACAGGGGGAACACCGGGGAGCTGTTTTTT.

The chain employs TRBV7-9 and TRBJ2-7, with 9 bases lining up with TRBD1. There are 16 residues in the CDR3. Germline CDR1 and CDR2: SEHNR and FQNEAQ (reference sequence). Losses at the gene ends were 0 bases for V and 2 bases for J; bases not matched to a gene: 5. In nucleotides, the CDR3 is TGTGCCAGCAGCTTAGCCGACGGGACAGGGACCTACGAGCAGTACTTC. Its protein is CASSLADGTGTYEQYF.

The V gene is TRBV6-5, the J gene TRBJ2-5, with 13 bases identical to TRBD2. This CDR3 comprises 15 residues. Germline V gene lookup returns CDR1 MNHEY and CDR2 SVGAGI. V was pared by 6 bases and J by 5 bases, with 6 bases of the junction left unmatched. CDR3 amino acids: CASRLAGGHGETQYF. In DNA, the CDR3 is TGTGCCAGCAGACTAGCGGGAGGGCATGGGGAGACCCAGTACTTC.

The chain joins TRBV29-1 to TRBJ2-5; 8 bases match TRBD2. Per the germline V gene, CDR1 is SQVTM and CDR2 is ANQGSEA. V shed 4 bases and J 1 base; nucleotides not matched to a gene: 5. The CDR3 loop spans 14 amino acids. The CDR3 DNA follows: TGCAGCGTTGCCATCACTAGCGGCCAAGAGACCCAGTACTTC. It yields the protein CSVAITSGQETQYF. The complete variable domain, with remaining parts taken from reference TRBV29-1 and TRBJ2-5, reads SAVISQKPSRDICQRGTSLTIQCQVDSQVTMMFWYRQQPGQSLTLIATANQGSEATYESGFVIDKFPISRPNLTFSTLTVSNMSPEDSSIYLCSVAITSGQETQYFGPGTRLLVL.

Only one count was recorded for this clone. This chain uses TRBV29-1 with TRBJ2-2; D possibly corresponds to TRBD2 (6 bases). Germline loops: CDR1 SQVTM, CDR2 ANQGSEA. The CDR3 sequence is 13 residues long. V was trimmed by 6 bases and J by 5 bases, leaving 13 bases between them. In DNA, the CDR3 is TGCAGCGTAGCGGGCGAAGTAACCGGGGAGCTGTTTTTT. Its protein product is CSVAGEVTGELFF.

The J gene is TRBJ2-7, the V gene TRBV3-1 (or the pseudogene TRBV3-2); 11 nucleotides match TRBD2. Germline-derived CDR1 and CDR2 are LGHDT and YNNKEL (reference sequence). V shed 1 base, J shed 4 bases, and the junction held 15 bases outside the gene matches. The CDR3 has 19 amino acids. CDR3: CASSQAGGSTSGRWYEQYF. CDR3 DNA: TGTGCCAGCAGCCAAGCCGGGGGGAGTACTAGCGGGAGATGGTACGAGCAGTACTTC.

The chain links TRBV6-5 to TRBJ1-3; possible D gene TRBD1, 6 bases. V shed 2 bases and J shed 0 bases, with 11 bases lying between them. Looked up from germline, CDR1 is MNHEY and CDR2 is SVGAGI. There are 16 residues in the CDR3. This CDR3 reads CASSYGGTSSGNTIYF. The CDR3 DNA reads TGTGCCAGCAGTTACGGGGGCACTAGCTCTGGAAACACCATATATTTT.

The genes are TRBV7-6 and TRBJ2-1; D ambiguous. Between the trimmed V and J ends, which lost 2 bases and 6 bases, there was a span of 14 bases. Germline loops: CDR1 SGHVS, CDR2 FNYEAQ. The CDR3 contains 15 residues. The CDR3 DNA is TGTGCCAGCAGCTTAAGTAGCACCTCCATCAATGAGCAGTTCTTC. Protein sequence: CASSLSSTSINEQFF.

The J gene is TRBJ2-5, the V gene TRBV2; 8 positions agree with TRBD1. The CDR3 is 16 residues long. Germline loops: CDR1 SNHLY, CDR2 FYNNEI. V lost 2 bases, J lost 0 bases, and 5 bases stayed unmatched. As DNA, the CDR3 is TGTGCCAGCAGTGAACCTCTGGACAGGGACCAAGAGACCCAGTACTTC. Residues: CASSEPLDRDQETQYF. Full variable domain (remainder filled in from reference TRBV2 and TRBJ2-5): EPEVTQTPSHQVTQMGQEVILRCVPISNHLYFYWYRQILGQKVEFLVSFYNNEISEKSEIFDDQFSVERPDGSNFTLKIRSTKLEDSAMYFCASSEPLDRDQETQYFGPGTRLLVL.

This chain uses TRBV5-4 with TRBJ2-5; 8 positions match TRBD2. Germline V CDR1 and CDR2: SGHNT, YYREEE (reference sequence). The CDR3 is 14 amino acids. V lost 3 bases to trimming and J lost 5 bases; unmatched junction nucleotides: 6. The CDR3 DNA reads TGTGCCAGCAGCTCCGGACTAGCTACGGAGACCCAGTACTTC. This codes for CASSSGLATETQYF.